This is a list of T cell receptor beta chains from one sample in a study of blood T cells in healthy people across ages. TCRdb re-called the 5' RACE reads with MiXCR, one entry per CDR3 protein. The table has 1.4 million or so distinct CDR3 sequences, under 55% seen once; the top ten hold 4%. The sample was blood. All receptors derive from a woman aged 18 to 35 in good health. Each CDR3 is given with its conserved first and last residue. A D gene is named only where the DNA matches it firmly. Part of the rows lack a size; the others show once, few, many or a class for expanded clones.

v_gene,d_gene,abundance,j_gene,CDR3nt,CDR3aa
TRBV9,.,.,TRBJ2-2,TGTGCCAGCAGCGCAACAGGGGGGGAGGCCGGGGAGCTGTTTTTT,CASSATGGEAGELFF
TRBV20-1,TRBD2,few,TRBJ2-7,TGCAGTGCTAGAGGGGGGACTAGCGCTCAATACGAGCAGTACTTC,CSARGGTSAQYEQYF
TRBV7-3,TRBD2,.,TRBJ2-3,TGTGCCAGCAGCTTAAACGTCTACCAGGGACTAGCGGGGTACGACCGCCATAGCACAGATACGCAGTATTTT,CASSLNVYQGLAGYDRHSTDTQYF
TRBV29-1,.,.,TRBJ1-2,TGCAGCGTTGAACCGGGTCACTATGGCTACACCTTC,CSVEPGHYGYTF
TRBV4-3,TRBD2,.,TRBJ2-1,TGCGCCAGCAGCCATTCCACCGGGACTAGCGGGAGTAGGTATGAGCAGTTCTTC,CASSHSTGTSGSRYEQFF
TRBV11-2,.,.,TRBJ1-1,TGTGCCAGCAGCTTCCCAATATCGTCCACTGAAGCTTTCTTT,CASSFPISSTEAFF
TRBV11-1,.,.,TRBJ2-1,TGTGCCAGCAGCTTGAGTGAGAACAATGAGCAGTTCTTC,CASSLSENNEQFF
TRBV29-1,.,few,TRBJ1-5,TGCAGCGTGGGCCTTGCGGGGGATCAGCCCCAGCATTTT,CSVGLAGDQPQHF
TRBV27,TRBD1,once,TRBJ2-5,TGTGCCAGCAGTACCCGGACAGGGATAGAGACCCAGTACTTC,CASSTRTGIETQYF
TRBV29-1,.,.,TRBJ1-2,TGCAGCGTTGAAGTGCTCTACAGGGCCTATGGCTACACCTTC,CSVEVLYRAYGYTF